The source of this TCR beta chain is a study of cytomegalovirus exposure and HLA in healthy donors listed by TCRdb under 2017. Concerning the study at large: An earlier analysis of approximately 640 of the donors reported roughly 300 Gb of sequence data and roughly 110 million unique TCR beta sequences from 150 million to 200 million T cells. An early release covering roughly 600 HLA-typed donors comprised 250 to 350 gigabases of sequencing data and around 85 million unique TCR sequences. The genetic ancestry cluster associated with self-reported Caucasian donors included approximately 85% of the 398 genotyped donors. The aim of the study was to test whether cataloging public T cell receptors could identify signatures of past pathogen exposure. The study used immunosequencing to profile the T cell repertoires of hundreds of subjects and linked those repertoires to cytomegalovirus serostatus. A separate validation cohort of about 110 different subjects was used in addition to the roughly 670-subject first cohort. The study combined high-throughput TCR immunosequencing, statistical association of individual TCRs with disease status, and machine learning to predict cytomegalovirus infection status. To study patterns of TCR occurrence, a later analysis re-analyzed previously published TCR beta repertoires from 666 donors and added high-resolution HLA genotyping. The later analysis used no new phenotypic data to find candidate immune exposures, relying instead on TCR beta sequences and their occurrence across donors. An earlier analysis of 587 of the donors used high-throughput TCR beta sequencing to judge whether each TCR beta V gene segment behaved as functional or pseudogenic. Donor age, sex, ethnicity and CMV serostatus were compiled alongside the repertoire data. A later genetic analysis used genome-wide SNP genotypes for about three fifths of the 666 donors, treating that subset as a discovery cohort. Every discovery cohort repertoire had been produced on one sequencing platform. HLA typing covered class I and class II loci at four-digit resolution. Typing coverage differed by locus: A, B, C, DRB1 and DQB1 were typed in roughly 620-630 donors, DQA1 in around 500, DPA1 in some 570, and DPB1 in just under 490. Several DR-DQ haplotypes were handled as single units for association and clustering because linkage in the cohort was strong. Across roughly 420 genotyped donors of the cohort, an average of roughly 230,000 unique TCR beta nucleotide sequences per donor were sequenced, and roughly 20% of those sequences were non-productive.

The cohort comprised 710 or so healthy bone marrow donors. At the time of sampling, every cohort member was nominally healthy, though immune exposures that went unrecorded were likely present. The donor was CMV seronegative and belonged to the group of 320 or so seronegative cohort members. Each donor provided a peripheral blood sample, and peripheral blood mononuclear cells were used for TCR beta sequencing. The Qiagen DNeasy Blood Extraction Kit was used to extract genomic DNA from the blood cell samples. Remarks on this clone: Its antigen is still unknown.

Library preparation used the immunoSEQ multiplex PCR assay. For the multiplex PCR, a mixture combining 60 forward primers for TCR Vbeta segments and 13 reverse primers for TCR Jbeta segments was used. The CDR3 region of rearranged TCR beta genes was amplified from genomic DNA with a multiplex PCR assay. On the Illumina HiSeq System, the amplified TCR beta libraries were sequenced as 87-base-pair reads. The original pipeline was this. In a later analysis, approximately 74 million unique TCR beta chains were counted across the approximately 670 repertoires, and about 9.9 million of these chains were shared by at least two donors. To remove PCR and sequencing errors, raw reads were error-corrected and collapsed into unique sequences using a nearest-neighbor algorithm that merged closely related sequences. To assign V, D and J gene segments, CDR3 sequences were aligned to IMGT reference sequences. For a sequence to be retained, at least a six-nucleotide match to both a V gene segment and a J gene segment was required. A rearrangement was called productive if the CDR3 had no stop codons and remained in frame with V and J, and every other rearrangement was called non-productive. Following IMGT convention, CDR3 was defined as the stretch from the second conserved V-encoded cysteine to the conserved J-encoded phenylalanine. In an earlier analysis of roughly 610 of the donors, sequences lacking an unambiguous match to a single V gene segment were excluded. In an earlier analysis of 587 of the donors, a V segment was called functional when productive rearrangements were above 56.7%, and segregating when the standard deviation between donors exceeded 5%. A statistical classification framework was built for diagnosing cytomegalovirus status from the catalog of TCR beta chain sequences. V and J gene assignment, in a later analysis, came from comparing TCR nucleotide sequences with IMGT/GENE-DB human TR gene sequences. Using the TCRdist pipeline, a later analysis assigned CDR3 sequences along with most-parsimonious VDJ recombination scenarios. In a later analysis, each TCR beta chain was defined by its CDR3 amino acid sequence together with its V-gene family, and reads without a unique V-gene family were excluded. To address suspected cross-contamination and a sequencing artifact, a later analysis removed a few hundred highly shared, low-generation-probability nucleotide sequences. A later analysis calculated a clonal expansion index for each public chain from normalized within-repertoire ranks of inferred template counts. In a later analysis, generation probabilities were computed with a VDJ recombination model fitted to out-of-frame rearrangements, and the resulting probabilities were checked against IGoR. Hypergeometric tests were used in a later analysis to score TCR-TCR, TCR-HLA and TCR-CMV co-occurrence, with a repertoire-size bias correction applied to the TCR pairs. To estimate false discovery rates, a later analysis permuted the HLA or CMV assignments 20 times. A later analysis grouped co-occurring TCRs with DBSCAN, adding TCRdist sequence similarity when clustering within HLA-allele-positive subsets. Co-occurrence clustering excluded repertoires with fewer than 30,000 or more than 120,000 public chains, plus five with anomalous nucleotide sharing. The clones in this table, taken by TCRdb from immuneACCESS, are in-frame only. Not every clone is retained; where verified, under half of the shortfall comes from an unresolved V gene, and the cause of the rest is unknown. D and trimming were read from the DNA, whereas the V and J calls and clone size are those reported in that table. This sample's table contains 150,000 to 200,000 clones. The top ten hold roughly 2% of the sample.

V has 5 bases trimmed and J has 3 bases trimmed; junction bases matching no gene number 11. Looking up the germline V gene yields CDR1 SGHAT and CDR2 FQNNGV. The CDR3 measures 17 amino acids from cysteine to phenylalanine. Only the CDR3 region is kept as DNA, spanning 51 bases read in frame from base 1. General study outcomes and caveats: An earlier analysis of roughly 570 of the donors showed that most TCR beta V segments appeared in productive rearrangements either about 87% or about 30% of the time, which broadly matched IMGT annotations. In a later analysis, several top co-occurrence clusters were reported to appear linked to parvovirus B19, influenza, CMV and Epstein-Barr virus. CMV serostatus was the only immune exposure information available for the cohort. A later analysis found that TCR association rates varied across HLA loci, with DRB1 alleles showing the most associated TCRs and HLA-C alleles the fewest. Strong co-occurrence of HLA alleles, especially DR and DQ, made assigning TCR associations to individual alleles difficult. The cohort was sequenced for TCR beta chains only, and without alpha or paired-chain data the features that could be detected were limited. A later analysis associated approximately 17,000 TCR beta sequences with specific HLA alleles at a false discovery rate of 0.05. A later analysis found that most CMV-associated TCR beta chains appeared HLA-restricted, with HLA associations seemingly driven largely by CMV exposure. According to a later genetic analysis, donors in an Asian-associated ancestry cluster had fewer N-insertions in productive TCRs than the approximately 700-donor mean. Because some donors lacked HLA typing at each locus, the association tests relied only on the typed subset. The presence/absence analyses assumed that sequencing depth was roughly uniform across donors, and that assumption may not be true. Cytomegalovirus status was reported to be diagnosed by the classifier with high specificity and sensitivity in both the original and validation cohorts. Some IMGT-functional V segments, including TRBV6-2 and TRBV6-3, could not be distinguished by the 87-base-pair reads and were therefore excluded. A further reported finding was that TCR beta sequences accurately predicted the HLA-A and HLA-B alleles for most subjects in the first cohort. A few of the identified cytomegalovirus-associated TCR beta chains were confirmed in vitro to be specific for cytomegalovirus antigens. Across donors, most TCR sequences were observed very rarely, whereas some public TCRs were present in many individuals. The authors suggested that the approach could potentially be extended to other disease states and immunological phenotypes. A later analysis found that HLA-associated TCR beta chains were more clonally expanded and had lower generation probabilities than equally common non-associated chains. The earlier analysis of about 600 of the donors excluded 15 to 20 rarely observed V segments, including chromosome 9 orphons, because counts were too low. A later genetic analysis associated a missense DCLRE1C variant with V-gene and J-gene trimming of TCR beta chains, and an independent cohort replicated the association. Linkage disequilibrium might explain the correlated functional status among segregating V segments, but an unknown experimental factor could not be ruled out. The sequencing pipeline was judged likely to have produced a cluster of highly shared sequence variants as a technical artifact. A total of fewer than 200 TCR beta chains were listed by the study as associated with cytomegalovirus.

The rearrangement combines TRBV11-2 with TRBJ2-3, and TRBD2 aligns with 10 junction nucleotides. Sequencing was carried out using PBMCs. The receptor comes from a man aged 30-40 years in good health and CMV-seronegative. The CDR3 in this case is CASSTYLLAGVTDTQYF. The DNA reads as follows: TGTGCCAGCAGCACCTACCTTCTAGCGGGGGTTACAGATACGCAGTATTTT.